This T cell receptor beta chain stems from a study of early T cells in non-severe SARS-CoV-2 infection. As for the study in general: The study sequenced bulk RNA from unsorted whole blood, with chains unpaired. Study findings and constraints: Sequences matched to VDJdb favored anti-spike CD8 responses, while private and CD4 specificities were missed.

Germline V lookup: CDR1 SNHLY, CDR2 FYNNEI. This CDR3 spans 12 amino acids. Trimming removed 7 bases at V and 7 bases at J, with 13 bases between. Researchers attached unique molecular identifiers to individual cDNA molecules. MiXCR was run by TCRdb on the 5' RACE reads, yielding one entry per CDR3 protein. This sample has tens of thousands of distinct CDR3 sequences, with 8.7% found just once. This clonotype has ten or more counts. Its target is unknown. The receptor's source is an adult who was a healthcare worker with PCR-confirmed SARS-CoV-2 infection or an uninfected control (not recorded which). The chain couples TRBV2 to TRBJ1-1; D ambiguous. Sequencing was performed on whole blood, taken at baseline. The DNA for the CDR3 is TGTGCCAGCACGCTCGCCTGGGATGAAGCTTTCTTT. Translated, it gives CASTLAWDEAFF.